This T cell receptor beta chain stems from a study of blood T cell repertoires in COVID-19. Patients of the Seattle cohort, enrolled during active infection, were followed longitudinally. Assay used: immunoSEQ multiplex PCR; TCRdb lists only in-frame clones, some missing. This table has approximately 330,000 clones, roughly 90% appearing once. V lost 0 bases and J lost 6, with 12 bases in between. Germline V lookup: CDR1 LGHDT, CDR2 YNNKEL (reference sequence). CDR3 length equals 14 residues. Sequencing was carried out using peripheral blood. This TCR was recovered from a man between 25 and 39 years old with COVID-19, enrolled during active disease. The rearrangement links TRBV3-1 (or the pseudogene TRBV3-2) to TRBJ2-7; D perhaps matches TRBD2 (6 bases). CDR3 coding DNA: TGTGCCAGCAGCCAAGATCGGGGGAGTTCCGAGCAGTACTTC. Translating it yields CASSQDRGSSEQYF.